A selection of T cell receptor beta chains follows, all from one sample in a study of shared clonotypes between healthy human individuals. Using immunoSEQ multiplex PCR, the repertoire was profiled, and TCRdb retains in-frame clones only, with some absent. The sample gives about 710,000 clones, 72% of which show up once; under 2% is in the top ten. Sample: memory CD4+ T cells sorted from blood. The origin of the receptors is a woman under 40 in good health. CDR3s include the opening cysteine and the closing phenylalanine or tryptophan. D genes are given only for firm matches. The size field is filled for only some rows; it gives once, few, many or a size class.

>TRBV20-1|TRBD2|NA|TRBJ2-7
TGCAGCGTCTGGGAGGGAAACGAGCAGTACTTC
CSVWEGNEQYF
>TRBV29-1|TRBD1|NA|TRBJ1-4
TGCAGCGGGGGACAGGCGGTAGGGGCAAAACTGTTTTTT
CSGGQAVGAKLFF
>TRBV30|TRBD2|NA|TRBJ2-3
TGTGCCTGGGGCGGGAGTCTCGCAGATACGCAGTATTTT
CAWGGSLADTQYF
>TRBV19|NA|NA|TRBJ2-1
TGTGCCAGCCATATGCCGGGAGTAGGTAACAATGAGCAGTTCTTC
CASHMPGVGNNEQFF
>TRBV5-8|NA|NA|TRBJ2-2
TGTGCCAGCAGCCGGGACCCAACCGGGGAGCTGTTTTTT
CASSRDPTGELFF
>TRBV5-6|NA|NA|TRBJ1-2
TGTGCCAGCAGCTTGCAGTGGGGTTTCTATGGCTACACCTTC
CASSLQWGFYGYTF
>TRBV28|TRBD1|NA|TRBJ2-6
TGTGCCAGCAGTCCCCAAAAGACAGGGGCTGGGGCCAACGTCCTGACTTTC
CASSPQKTGAGANVLTF
>TRBV19|TRBD2|few|TRBJ2-1
TGTGCCAGTAGGCGGGGGTTCCGACGAAATGAGCAGTTCTTC
CASRRGFRRNEQFF
>TRBV4-1|TRBD2|NA|TRBJ2-5
TGCGCCAGCAGCCAAGGCGGACTAGCGGAACAAGAGACCCAGTACTTC
CASSQGGLAEQETQYF
>TRBV27|NA|NA|TRBJ1-1
TGTGCCAGCAGTCGGGGGTGGAACATGAACACTGAAGCTTTCTTT
CASSRGWNMNTEAFF
>TRBV11-1|NA|NA|TRBJ2-1
TGTGCCAGCAGCTTATCCTCCATAGCCTTTTACAATGAGCAGTTCTTC
CASSLSSIAFYNEQFF
>TRBV5-4|NA|NA|TRBJ2-3
TGTGCCAGCAGCTTACAGGGATATCGCACAGATACGCAGTATTTT
CASSLQGYRTDTQYF
>TRBV4-1|NA|NA|TRBJ1-4
TGCGCCAGCAGCCAAGATCAGGGGAGGGCAACTAATGAAAAACTGTTTTTT
CASSQDQGRATNEKLFF
>TRBV19|NA|NA|TRBJ1-5
TGTGCCAGTAGTATCTTAGTGGATAGCAATCAGCCCCAGCATTTT
CASSILVDSNQPQHF
>TRBV28|TRBD1|NA|TRBJ1-3
TGTGCCACCTTAGGACAGGTGGGACGGAACACCATATATTTT
CATLGQVGRNTIYF
>TRBV29-1|TRBD2|NA|TRBJ2-1
TGCAGCGTTGAACGGCTGAAGGACGTGGGCGGGAGGGTTAATGAGCAGTTCTTC
CSVERLKDVGGRVNEQFF
>TRBV5-5|NA|NA|TRBJ1-5
TGTGCCAGCAGCTCGATCGATGCGGCTCAGCCCCAGCATTTT
CASSSIDAAQPQHF
>TRBV5-6|NA|NA|TRBJ2-6
TGTGCCAGCAGCACAGGACGTAGCTTCTCTGGGGCCAACGTCCTGACTTTC
CASSTGRSFSGANVLTF
>TRBV7-2|NA|NA|TRBJ1-5
TGTGCCAGCACCTGGCAGGGGACCAGCAATCAGCCCCAGCATTTT
CASTWQGTSNQPQHF
>TRBV5-1|NA|NA|TRBJ2-2
TGCGCCAGCAGCTTGGGACAGTCGAACACCGGGGAGCTGTTTTTT
CASSLGQSNTGELFF
>TRBV4-1|TRBD1|NA|TRBJ2-7
TGCGCCAGCAGCCGATCGGGACAGCCGCCTCCCGTAGCGCAGTACTTC
CASSRSGQPPPVAQYF
>TRBV28|NA|once|TRBJ2-1
TGTGCCAGCAGCGTATCCGGGACCTACAATGAGCAGTTCTTC
CASSVSGTYNEQFF
>TRBV11-2|NA|NA|TRBJ1-5
TGTGCCAGCAGCCCCATGGGGGGGACGCATCAGCCCCAGCATTTT
CASSPMGGTHQPQHF
>TRBV28|TRBD2|NA|TRBJ2-7
TGTGCCAGCAGCCCCGCTAGCGGGAACGGTCAGTACGAGCAGTACTTC
CASSPASGNGQYEQYF
>TRBV7-9|TRBD2|NA|TRBJ2-2
TGTGCCAGCAGCACCCGGACTAGCGGGAGGCCTGGGGAGCTGTTTTTT
CASSTRTSGRPGELFF
>TRBV7-9|TRBD2|few|TRBJ2-2
TGTGCCAGCACCCTAGCGGGAGGGCACACCGGGGAGCTGTTTTTT
CASTLAGGHTGELFF
>TRBV27|TRBD2|NA|TRBJ2-3
TGTGCCAGCAGTTTTGTAGCGGGAGGCGTGAGGGATACGCAGTATTTT
CASSFVAGGVRDTQYF
>TRBV5-1|NA|NA|TRBJ1-5
TGCGCCAGCAGCTTGGGTGCAGGTGACCTTAGCAATCAGCCCCAGCATTTT
CASSLGAGDLSNQPQHF
>TRBV19|TRBD1|NA|TRBJ1-2
TGTGCCAGTACCGGACAGGGGGCGAGAAACTATGGCTACACCTTC
CASTGQGARNYGYTF
>TRBV6-1|NA|NA|TRBJ1-1
TGTGCCAGCCTCGACAGAACGAACACTGAAGCTTTCTTT
CASLDRTNTEAFF
>TRBV28|NA|few|TRBJ1-1
TGTGCCAGCAGTTCCGGGCCGGGAGGCACTGAAGCTTTCTTT
CASSSGPGGTEAFF
>TRBV5-1|TRBD2|NA|TRBJ2-1
TGCGCCAGCAGCTCTACGACTAGCGCTAGCTCCTACAATGAGCAGTTCTTC
CASSSTTSASSYNEQFF
>TRBV7-6|NA|NA|TRBJ2-1
TGTGCCAGCAGCTTAAAACGGGGATTAACCTACAATGAGCAGTTCTTC
CASSLKRGLTYNEQFF
>TRBV28|NA|NA|TRBJ1-2
TGTGCCAGCAGTCCCCCGGACAGAGTCGAGGGCTACACCTTC
CASSPPDRVEGYTF
>TRBV5-5|NA|NA|TRBJ1-1
TGTGCCAGCAGCTTGATGGGGACCACTGAAGCTTTCTTT
CASSLMGTTEAFF
>TRBV28|NA|few|TRBJ2-5
TGTGCCAGCAGTTTCCCTAGTTTAGAGACCCAGTACTTC
CASSFPSLETQYF
>TRBV27|NA|NA|TRBJ1-2
TGTGCCAGCAGTTTCTCCGGTGGGGGCTATGGCTACACCTTC
CASSFSGGGYGYTF
>TRBV27|TRBD2|NA|TRBJ2-2
TGTGCCAGCAGTCCTCGCCGGACTAGCGTAATGGCCGGGGAGCTGTTTTTT
CASSPRRTSVMAGELFF
>TRBV19|NA|NA|TRBJ1-5
TGTGCCAGTAGTCTGTGGAATCAGCCCCAGCATTTT
CASSLWNQPQHF
>TRBV7-9|TRBD1|NA|TRBJ2-7
TGTGCCAGCAGCTTGGGACAGGGCCGCCTCACCTACGAGCAGTACTTC
CASSLGQGRLTYEQYF
>TRBV5-4|NA|NA|TRBJ2-3
TGTGCCAGCAGTCGGGGGCAGGGCCACGCAGGCACAGATACGCAGTATTTT
CASSRGQGHAGTDTQYF
>TRBV18|NA|NA|TRBJ1-3
TGTGCCAGCTCCCTTCCGCCCTACTCTGGAAACACCATATATTTT
CASSLPPYSGNTIYF
>TRBV19|TRBD2|NA|TRBJ2-3
TGTGCCAGTAGTAGCGAAAGGACTAGCGTGTATGATACGCAGTATTTT
CASSSERTSVYDTQYF
>TRBV19|NA|once|TRBJ2-3
TGTGCCAGTAGTTTAGGTAATCAGGCGGGAAGCAGGGAGTATTTT
CASSLGNQAGSREYF
>TRBV29-1|TRBD2|NA|TRBJ2-3
TGCAGCGTTGAAGGACTAGCGGGGAGGGGGACAGATACGCAGTATTTT
CSVEGLAGRGTDTQYF